These T cell receptor beta chains were read from a single sample in a study of blood T cells in healthy people across ages. TCRdb processed the 5' RACE reads anew with MiXCR; each CDR3 protein has one entry. The sample includes 1,500,000 or so distinct CDR3 sequences, 35% to 45% of them seen just once. Sequencing was done on a sample of blood. Receptor source: a woman under 30 in good health. Each CDR3 is given with its conserved first and last residue. Fields, in order: clone size, V gene, J gene, D gene, CDR3 DNA, CDR3 protein. A D gene is named only where the DNA matches it firmly. Clone size is shown for a subset of rows, as once, few, many or a class of expanded clone.

>many|TRBV4-3|TRBJ2-3|.
TGCGCCAGCGCAGACTTCTCGGGAGATACGCAGTATTTT
CASADFSGDTQYF
>.|TRBV6-5|TRBJ2-1|TRBD1
TGTGCCAGCAGGGCAGGGGGCGGGCACAATGAGCAGTTCTTC
CASRAGGGHNEQFF
>few|TRBV20-1|TRBJ1-5|.
TGCAGTGCGATGCTCGGCGGGGGCGGCAATCAGCCCCAGCATTTT
CSAMLGGGGNQPQHF
>few|TRBV6-5|TRBJ2-5|.
TGTGCCAGCAGTCCCACCACAGAGACCCAGTACTTC
CASSPTTETQYF
>.|TRBV28|TRBJ1-1|.
TGTGCCAGCACCCTAGGGGGATTTAACACTGAAGCTTTCTTT
CASTLGGFNTEAFF
>.|TRBV7-9|TRBJ2-1|.
TGTGCCAGCACCCCTAGTGGGGTAAACAATGAGCAGTTCTTC
CASTPSGVNNEQFF
>.|TRBV7-2|TRBJ1-1|.
TGTGCCAGCAGCTCCCGACGGGGTGAAGCTTTCTTT
CASSSRRGEAFF
>few|TRBV27|TRBJ1-2|.
TGTGCCAGCGGTTATAACGTGTTAAATGGCTACACCTTC
CASGYNVLNGYTF
>.|TRBV7-2|TRBJ2-3|.
TGTGCCAGCAGCTTAAACGGGGGCATCAGCACAGATACGCAGTATTTT
CASSLNGGISTDTQYF
>.|TRBV10-3|TRBJ1-2|.
TGTGCCATCAGTGAATGGGAGTCAAGCTATGACTACACCTTC
CAISEWESSYDYTF
>.|TRBV5-1|TRBJ2-5|TRBD2
TGCGCCAGCAGCCACTCACTAGCGGGCTCCTACAATGAGCAGTACTTC
CASSHSLAGSYNEQYF
>.|TRBV7-8|TRBJ2-7|.
TGTGCCAGCAGCCCCATCACAGATACCTACGAGCAGTACTTC
CASSPITDTYEQYF
>.|TRBV7-9|TRBJ2-7|.
TGTGCCAGCAGCCCCCACTTTAGCGAGCAGTACTTC
CASSPHFSEQYF
>few|TRBV9|TRBJ2-3|TRBD2
TGTGCCAGCAGCGTAGATGCGGGAGGGAGGACAGATACGCAGTATTTT
CASSVDAGGRTDTQYF
>few|TRBV27|TRBJ2-1|.
TGTGCCAGCAGTTCGATCGGGACGCCAGAATACAATGAGCAGTTCTTC
CASSSIGTPEYNEQFF
>.|TRBV29-1|TRBJ2-1|.
TGCAGCGTTGTGCCGGGTTTACATGTTGGTGAGCAGTTCTTC
CSVVPGLHVGEQFF
>.|TRBV10-3|TRBJ1-1|.
TGTGCCATCAGTGGGCAGGGGAGGTCGGACACTGAAGCTTTCTTT
CAISGQGRSDTEAFF
>few|TRBV6-5|TRBJ2-7|.
TGTGCCAGCGGCCTCGATTGGTACTACGAGCAGTACTTC
CASGLDWYYEQYF
>.|TRBV5-1|TRBJ2-3|TRBD1
TGCGCCAGCAGCTTGCTCACAGGGGACACAGATACGCAGTATTTT
CASSLLTGDTDTQYF
>many|TRBV7-2|TRBJ2-5|.
TGTGCCAGCAGCTTATACGAGACCCAGTACTTC
CASSLYETQYF
>few|TRBV12-3/TRBV12-4|TRBJ2-1|.
TGTGCCAGCAGGTCGGGGCACCCCAATGAGCAGTTCTTC
CASRSGHPNEQFF
>once|TRBV6-1|TRBJ2-3|TRBD2
TGTGCCAGCAGCAGCGGGGGGGCCGGAGCAGATACGCAGTATTTT
CASSSGGAGADTQYF
>.|TRBV7-2|TRBJ1-6|TRBD1
TGTGCCAGCAGCTGGGGGACAGCAGTCTACCTAAATTCACCCCTCCACTTT
CASSWGTAVYLNSPLHF
>few|TRBV6-2/TRBV6-3|TRBJ2-1|.
TGTGCCAGCACCTCCGACAGGTCTTTGGATGAGCAGTTCTTC
CASTSDRSLDEQFF
>few|TRBV5-6|TRBJ2-7|TRBD1
TGTGCCAGCAGCGACGTGGGACAGGGGATCATCTACGAGCAGTACTTC
CASSDVGQGIIYEQYF
>few|TRBV2|TRBJ2-1|TRBD2
TGTGCCAGCAGGGCAGCTAGCGGAGCCTACAATGAGCAGTTTTTC
CASRAASGAYNEQFF
>.|TRBV7-2|TRBJ2-5|.
TGTGCCAGCAGCTTAGCGGGACAACCGACCCAGTACTTC
CASSLAGQPTQYF
>few|TRBV2|TRBJ1-5|TRBD1
TGTGCCAGCCGGACAGGGGGTAGGCAGCCCCAGCATTTT
CASRTGGRQPQHF
>.|TRBV15|TRBJ1-1|.
TGTGCCACCAGCAGAAACTTTGGACACCCGAACACTGAAGCTTTCTTT
CATSRNFGHPNTEAFF
>.|TRBV9|TRBJ2-5|TRBD2
TGTGCCAGCAGCGTAGAACTAGCGGGGAATCAAGAGACCCAGTACTTC
CASSVELAGNQETQYF
>.|TRBV4-3|TRBJ2-1|TRBD2
TGCGCCAGCAGCCAATCGCGGGAGGTCTACAATGAGCAGTTCTTC
CASSQSREVYNEQFF
>few|TRBV5-1|TRBJ2-7|TRBD2
TGCGCCAGCAGCTTGACTAGCGCCCTCTACGAGCAGTACTTC
CASSLTSALYEQYF
>.|TRBV2|TRBJ2-7|TRBD1
TGTGCCAGCATCTTGACAGGGTTCGAGCAGTACTTC
CASILTGFEQYF
>.|TRBV6-2/TRBV6-3|TRBJ2-4|.
TGTGCCAGCTTTAAGGACAGTCTCCAACGGCAGTACTTC
CASFKDSLQRQYF
>once|TRBV7-9|TRBJ2-7|TRBD1
TGTGCCAGCAGCACCGGGACAGGGCATCGTTCCTACGAGCAGTACTTC
CASSTGTGHRSYEQYF
>.|TRBV7-6|TRBJ2-3|.
TGTGCCAGCAGTTTCGGGACTTTTAGCACAGATACGCAGTATTTT
CASSFGTFSTDTQYF
>many|TRBV24-1|TRBJ2-3|.
TGTGCCACCAGTGACGGCGGGACAGTACCAGATACGCAGTATTTT
CATSDGGTVPDTQYF
>many|TRBV14|TRBJ1-1|.
TGTGCCAGCAGCCGCCCGGGTATGAACACTGAAGCTTTCTTT
CASSRPGMNTEAFF
>.|TRBV6-5|TRBJ2-7|.
TGTGCCAGCAGTTACTCAGGGCGGGGGCGCACCTACGAGCAGTACTTC
CASSYSGRGRTYEQYF
>.|TRBV7-9|TRBJ1-1|.
TGTGCCAGCAGCATAACTGCGTTGGGAACTGAAGCTTTCTTT
CASSITALGTEAFF
>.|TRBV29-1|TRBJ2-5|TRBD2
TGCAGCGTTGGGGCGGGAGAGGAGACCCAGTACTTC
CSVGAGEETQYF
>few|TRBV20-1|TRBJ2-5|.
TGCAGTGGAGACTCGACAGTTCAAGAGACCCAGTACTTC
CSGDSTVQETQYF
>.|TRBV27|TRBJ2-1|TRBD2
TGTGCCAGCAGTTTATTGAAGTCTAGCGGGAGTAATGAGCAGTTCTTC
CASSLLKSSGSNEQFF